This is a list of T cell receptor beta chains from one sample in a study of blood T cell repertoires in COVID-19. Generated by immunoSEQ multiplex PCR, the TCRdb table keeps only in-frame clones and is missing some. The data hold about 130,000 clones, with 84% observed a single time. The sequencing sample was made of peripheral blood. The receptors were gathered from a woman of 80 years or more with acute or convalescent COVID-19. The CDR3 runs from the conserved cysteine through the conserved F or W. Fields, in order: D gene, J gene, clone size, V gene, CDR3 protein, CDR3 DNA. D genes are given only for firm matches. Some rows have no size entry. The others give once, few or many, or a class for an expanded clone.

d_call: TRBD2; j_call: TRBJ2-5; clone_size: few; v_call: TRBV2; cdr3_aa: CASSFKAGGGETQYF; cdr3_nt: TGTGCCAGCAGTTTCAAAGCGGGGGGCGGGGAGACCCAGTACTTC
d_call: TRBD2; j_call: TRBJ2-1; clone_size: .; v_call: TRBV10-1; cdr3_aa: CASSESTTSGGKTNEQFF; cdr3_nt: TGCGCCAGCAGTGAGTCTACAACTAGCGGGGGTAAGACCAATGAGCAGTTCTTC
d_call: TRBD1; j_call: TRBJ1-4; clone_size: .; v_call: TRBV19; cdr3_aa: CASSTTGVGEKLFF; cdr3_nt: TGTGCCAGTAGTACGACAGGGGTCGGTGAAAAACTGTTTTTT
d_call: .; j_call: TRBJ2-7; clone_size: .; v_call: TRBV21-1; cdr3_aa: CASSPRWTSGSHEQYF; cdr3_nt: TGTGCCAGCAGCCCCCGTTGGACTAGCGGGAGCCACGAGCAGTACTTC
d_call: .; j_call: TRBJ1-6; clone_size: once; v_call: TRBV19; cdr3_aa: CATTKQGTASPLHF; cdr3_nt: TGTGCCACCACCAAACAGGGTACGGCTTCACCCCTCCACTTT
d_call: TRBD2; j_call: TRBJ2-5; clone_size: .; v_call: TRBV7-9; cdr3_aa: CASDPGLAGETQYF; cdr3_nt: TGTGCCAGCGACCCGGGACTAGCTGGGGAGACCCAGTACTTC
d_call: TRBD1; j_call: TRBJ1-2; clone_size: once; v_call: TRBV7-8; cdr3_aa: CASSLEDRNYGYTF; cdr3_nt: TGTGCCAGCAGCTTAGAGGACAGGAACTATGGCTACACCTTC
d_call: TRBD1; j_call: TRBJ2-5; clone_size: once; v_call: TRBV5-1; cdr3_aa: CASSFRGQVGETQYF; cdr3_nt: TGCGCCAGCAGCTTCCGAGGACAGGTCGGCGAGACCCAGTACTTC
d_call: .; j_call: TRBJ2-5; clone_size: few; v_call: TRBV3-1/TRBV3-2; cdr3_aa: CASSSGQRGWETQYF; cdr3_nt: TGTGCCAGCAGCTCCGGCCAAAGGGGTTGGGAGACCCAGTACTTC
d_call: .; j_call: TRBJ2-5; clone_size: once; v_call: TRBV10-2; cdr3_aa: CASSESLGGTPRGTQYF; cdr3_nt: TGCGCCAGCAGTGAGTCGCTCGGAGGGACTCCACGGGGAACCCAGTACTTC
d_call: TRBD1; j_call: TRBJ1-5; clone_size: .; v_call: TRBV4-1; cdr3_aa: CASSQVFEGDRARPQHF; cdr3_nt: TGCGCCAGCAGCCAAGTTTTTGAAGGGGACAGGGCTAGGCCCCAGCATTTT
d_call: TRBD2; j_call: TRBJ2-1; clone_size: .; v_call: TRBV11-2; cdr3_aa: CASSLRGLADNEQFF; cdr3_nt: TGTGCCAGCAGCTTAAGGGGACTAGCGGACAATGAGCAGTTCTTC
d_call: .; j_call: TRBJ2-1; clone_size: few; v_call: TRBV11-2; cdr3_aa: CASSSPTVSLRNEQFF; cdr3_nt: TGTGCCAGCAGCTCACCGACAGTATCCCTTAGGAATGAGCAGTTCTTC
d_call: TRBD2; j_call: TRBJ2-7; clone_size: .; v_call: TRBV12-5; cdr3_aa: CASGLLGLAGGPGLGEQYF; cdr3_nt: TGTGCTAGTGGTTTGTTAGGGCTAGCGGGAGGGCCCGGCTTAGGTGAGCAGTACTTC
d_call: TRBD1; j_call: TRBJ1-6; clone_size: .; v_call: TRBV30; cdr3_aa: CAWSRGQNSPLHF; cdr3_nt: TGTGCCTGGAGTAGGGGACAGAATTCACCCCTCCACTTT
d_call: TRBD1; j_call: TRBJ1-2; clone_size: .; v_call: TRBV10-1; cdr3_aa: CASSETTGVGGYTF; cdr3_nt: TGCGCCAGCAGTGAGACTACAGGGGTCGGTGGCTACACCTTC
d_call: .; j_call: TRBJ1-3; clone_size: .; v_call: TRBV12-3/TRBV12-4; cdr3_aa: CASSFEGNTIYF; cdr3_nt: TGTGCCAGCAGTTTCGAGGGAAACACCATATATTTT
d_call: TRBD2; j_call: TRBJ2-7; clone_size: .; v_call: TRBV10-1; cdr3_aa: CASSTSGRAEQYF; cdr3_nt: TGCGCCAGCAGTACTAGCGGGAGGGCCGAGCAGTACTTC
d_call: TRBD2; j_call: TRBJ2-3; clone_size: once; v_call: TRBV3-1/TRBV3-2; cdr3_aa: CASSQGGGTDTQYF; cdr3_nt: TGTGCCAGCAGCCAAGGGGGGGGGACAGATACGCAGTATTTT
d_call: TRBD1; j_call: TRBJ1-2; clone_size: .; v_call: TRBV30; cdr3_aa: CAWSTGTGGGYTF; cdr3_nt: TGTGCCTGGAGTACCGGGACAGGGGGCGGCTACACCTTC
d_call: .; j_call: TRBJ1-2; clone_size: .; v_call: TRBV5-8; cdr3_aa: CASSPRQALANYGYTF; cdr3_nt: TGTGCCAGCAGCCCTCGTCAGGCCTTAGCTAACTATGGCTACACCTTC
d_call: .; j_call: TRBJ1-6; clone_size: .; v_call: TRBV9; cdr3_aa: CASSTTDNSPLHF; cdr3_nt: TGTGCCAGCAGCACGACAGATAATTCACCCCTCCACTTT
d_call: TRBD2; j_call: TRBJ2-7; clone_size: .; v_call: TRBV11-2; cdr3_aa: CASSLELAGGYEQYF; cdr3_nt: TGTGCCAGCAGCTTAGAACTAGCGGGAGGATACGAGCAGTACTTC
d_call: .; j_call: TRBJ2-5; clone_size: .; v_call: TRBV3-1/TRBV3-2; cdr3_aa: CASSQSGGRETQYF; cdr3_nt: TGTGCCAGCAGCCAATCCGGGGGACGGGAGACCCAGTACTTC
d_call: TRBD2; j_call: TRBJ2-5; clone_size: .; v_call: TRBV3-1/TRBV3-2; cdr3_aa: CASSQSSPTSVRETQYF; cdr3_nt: TGTGCCAGCAGCCAATCCTCGCCCACTAGCGTAAGAGAGACCCAGTACTTC
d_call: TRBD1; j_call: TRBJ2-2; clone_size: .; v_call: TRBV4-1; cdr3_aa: CASSPGQGPDTGELFF; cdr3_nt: TGCGCCAGCAGCCCTGGACAGGGGCCCGACACCGGGGAGCTGTTTTTT
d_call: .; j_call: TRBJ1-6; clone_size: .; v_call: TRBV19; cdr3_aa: CASTPTAPYNSPLHF; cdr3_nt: TGTGCCAGTACTCCGACAGCTCCGTATAATTCACCCCTCCACTTT
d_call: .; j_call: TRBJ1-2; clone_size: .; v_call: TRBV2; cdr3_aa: CASRKRQDTF; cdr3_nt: TGTGCCAGCAGGAAAAGACAGGACACCTTC
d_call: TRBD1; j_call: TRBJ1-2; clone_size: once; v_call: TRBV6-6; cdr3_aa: CASIGTEANYGYTF; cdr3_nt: TGTGCCAGCATCGGGACAGAGGCTAACTATGGCTACACCTTC
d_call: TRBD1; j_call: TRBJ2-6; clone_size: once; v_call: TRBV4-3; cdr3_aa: CASSQGTGGASGANVLTF; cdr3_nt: TGCGCCAGCAGCCAAGGGACAGGGGGTGCTTCTGGGGCCAACGTCCTGACTTTC
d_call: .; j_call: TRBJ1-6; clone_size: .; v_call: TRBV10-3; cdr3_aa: CALRGGLESPLHF; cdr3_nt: TGTGCCCTAAGGGGAGGTTTGGAGTCACCCCTCCACTTT
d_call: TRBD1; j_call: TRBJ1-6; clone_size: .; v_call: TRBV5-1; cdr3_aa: CASSWGQGSDSPLHF; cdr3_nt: TGCGCCAGCAGCTGGGGACAGGGCTCTGATTCACCCCTCCACTTT
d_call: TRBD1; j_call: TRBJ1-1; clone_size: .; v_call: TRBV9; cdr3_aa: CASSVTGGWNTEAFF; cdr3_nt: TGTGCCAGCAGCGTAACAGGGGGGTGGAACACTGAAGCTTTCTTT
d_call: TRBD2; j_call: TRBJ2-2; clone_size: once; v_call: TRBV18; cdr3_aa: CASSPGLAGAGELFF; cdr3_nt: TGTGCCAGCTCACCAGGACTAGCGGGAGCCGGGGAGCTGTTTTTT
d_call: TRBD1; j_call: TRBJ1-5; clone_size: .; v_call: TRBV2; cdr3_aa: CASRPQGASNQPQHF; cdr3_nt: TGTGCCAGCAGACCACAGGGGGCGAGCAATCAGCCCCAGCATTTT
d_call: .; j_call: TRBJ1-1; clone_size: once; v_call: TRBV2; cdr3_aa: CASRTDLNTEAFF; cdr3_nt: TGTGCCAGCAGGACAGACCTGAACACTGAAGCTTTCTTT
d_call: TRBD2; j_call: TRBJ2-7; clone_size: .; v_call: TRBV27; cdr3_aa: CASTHRTSGSYEQYF; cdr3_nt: TGTGCCAGCACTCACCGGACTAGCGGCTCCTACGAGCAGTACTTC
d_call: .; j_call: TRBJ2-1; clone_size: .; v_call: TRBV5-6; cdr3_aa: CASSVQWTVNEQFF; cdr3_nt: TGTGCCAGCAGCGTGCAATGGACTGTTAATGAGCAGTTCTTC
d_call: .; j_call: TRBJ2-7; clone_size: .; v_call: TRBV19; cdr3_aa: CASSKAVLPNEQYF; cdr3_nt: TGTGCCAGTAGTAAGGCGGTACTACCTAACGAGCAGTACTTC
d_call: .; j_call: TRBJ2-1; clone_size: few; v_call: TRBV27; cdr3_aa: CASSPRTVYNEQFF; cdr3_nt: TGTGCCAGCAGTCCGCGGACAGTTTACAATGAGCAGTTCTTC
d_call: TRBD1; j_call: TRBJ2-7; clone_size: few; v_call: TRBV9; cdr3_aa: CASSGGQAGSYEQYF; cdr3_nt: TGTGCCAGCAGCGGTGGACAGGCCGGGTCCTACGAGCAGTACTTC
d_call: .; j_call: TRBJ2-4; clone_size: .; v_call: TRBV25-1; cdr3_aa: CASSETGAKNIQYF; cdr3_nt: TGTGCCAGCAGTGAAACCGGGGCCAAAAACATTCAGTACTTC
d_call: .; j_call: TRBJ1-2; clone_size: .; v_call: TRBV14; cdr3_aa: CASSQVHQGVGPYGYTF; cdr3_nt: TGTGCCAGCAGCCAAGTCCACCAGGGCGTAGGCCCCTATGGCTACACCTTC
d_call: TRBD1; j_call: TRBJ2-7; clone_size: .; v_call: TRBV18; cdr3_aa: CASSEQGSTRGEQYF; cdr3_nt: TGTGCCAGCTCAGAACAGGGGTCTACCCGTGGGGAGCAGTACTTC
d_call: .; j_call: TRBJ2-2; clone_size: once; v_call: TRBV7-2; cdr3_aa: CASSLARLGTGELFF; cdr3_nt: TGTGCCAGCAGCTTAGCGCGGCTAGGCACCGGGGAGCTGTTTTTT
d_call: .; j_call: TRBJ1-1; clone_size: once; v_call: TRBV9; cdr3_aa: CASSVDIRVAGDTEAFF; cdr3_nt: TGTGCCAGCAGCGTAGATATAAGGGTGGCCGGGGACACTGAAGCTTTCTTT
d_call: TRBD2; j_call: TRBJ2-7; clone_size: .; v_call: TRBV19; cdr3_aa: CASSISSGRDYEQYF; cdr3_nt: TGTGCCAGTAGTATCAGTAGCGGGAGGGACTACGAGCAGTACTTC
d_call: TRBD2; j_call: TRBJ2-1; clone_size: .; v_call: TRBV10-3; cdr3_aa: CAISGLAGVDEQFF; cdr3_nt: TGTGCCATCAGTGGGCTAGCGGGAGTAGATGAGCAGTTCTTC